This T cell receptor (beta chain) was sequenced in a study of regulatory T cells in long-lasting Graves disease. Time point of the sample: newly diagnosed GD, antithyroid drugs for less than 3 months. The authors made the TCR library using RNA they extracted from PBMCs. Relying on iRepertoire HTBI primers and Arm-PCR of CDR3 regions, the team built TCR beta libraries. TCRdb called the multiplex PCR reads again in MiXCR, with one record for every CDR3 protein. The sample records about 330,000 distinct CDR3 sequences, roughly 16% being singletons. The CDR3 is 15 amino acids. Per the germline V gene, CDR1 is MDHEN and CDR2 is SYDVKM. This clonotype was counted many times. The same specimen was also included in a second study, on T cells in Graves' hyperthyroidism and ophthalmopathy. That work adds: Stable Graves' hyperthyroidism denoted no ophthalmopathy progression over 18 months. The HTBI primer set served for first-round RT-PCR of the TCR CDR3.

The sequenced sample was peripheral blood mononuclear cells (PBMCs), obtained at new diagnosis, from a patient treated with antithyroid drugs. The rearrangement joins TRBV28 to TRBJ1-5, with D possibly being TRBD1 (5 bases). The sequence was collected from a woman aged 18-35 years with Graves disease. The CDR3 region has the DNA TGTGTCCTACCGGGCGGGCAGGGCCCGAGGCAGCCCCAGCATTTT. As protein: CVLPGGQGPRQPQHF.